Listed below are T cell receptor beta chains from one sample, sequenced in a study of cytomegalovirus exposure and HLA in healthy donors. Method: immunoSEQ multiplex PCR; TCRdb's copy keeps in-frame clones and lacks some. Found here are hundreds of thousands of clones, 70% to 80% of them singletons; the top ten hold less than 3.5%. The sequenced sample was PBMCs. The receptors here all came from a woman aged 55-69 years in good health and CMV-seropositive. The CDR3 runs from the conserved cysteine through the conserved F or W. A D gene is named only where the DNA matches it firmly. Size tells how often a clone was seen (once, few, many) or the class of an expanded clone, and some rows leave it out.

cdr3_nt cdr3_aa v_call clone_size d_call j_call
TGTGCCAGCAGCCCTAGCGGCTCCTACAATGAGCAGTTCTTC CASSPSGSYNEQFF TRBV9 . TRBD2 TRBJ2-1
TGCGCCAGCAGCTCGGGACAGCCTAACAATGAGCAGTTCTTC CASSSGQPNNEQFF TRBV5-1 . TRBD1 TRBJ2-1
TGCGCCAGTCAACTACAAGCTAGGAACACTGAAGCTTTCTTT CASQLQARNTEAFF TRBV5-1 . . TRBJ1-1
TGTGCCTGGAGCCGCTGGGGGAGGCCCGAGCAGTACTTC CAWSRWGRPEQYF TRBV30 . . TRBJ2-7
TGTGCCAGCTCACCACCCGGGAAGGTGGGGGAGCAGTTCTTC CASSPPGKVGEQFF TRBV18 . . TRBJ2-1
TGTGCCAGCAGCTTAGTCCAGGGGAGCTACGAGCAGTACTTC CASSLVQGSYEQYF TRBV7-9 . . TRBJ2-7
TGCGCCAGCAGCCAAGATCAAGGGGGCGGTCAGCCCCAGCATTTT CASSQDQGGGQPQHF TRBV4-1 . TRBD1 TRBJ1-5
TGTGCCAGCTCACCAAACAGATACAATGAGCAGTTCTTC CASSPNRYNEQFF TRBV18 . . TRBJ2-1
TGTGCCAGCAGCCGGGACACCGGGGAGCTGTTTTTT CASSRDTGELFF TRBV7-6 . . TRBJ2-2
TGTGCCAGCAGTTCGCCCGGGGACAGGGAAGGGAACACTGAAGCTTTCTTT CASSSPGDREGNTEAFF TRBV28 . TRBD1 TRBJ1-1
TGTGCCAGTGACGACAGATCCACTGGGGCCAACGTCCTGACTTTC CASDDRSTGANVLTF TRBV19 . . TRBJ2-6
TGTGCCAGCAGCCTCGGGAACACCGGGGAGCTGTTTTTT CASSLGNTGELFF TRBV7-7 . . TRBJ2-2
TGCGCCAGCATGACGACCGGGGACGGGGAGCTGTTTTTT CASMTTGDGELFF TRBV5-1 . . TRBJ2-2
TGCGCCAGCAGCTTGGGAGGTTTAGGTGACACTGAAGCTTTCTTT CASSLGGLGDTEAFF TRBV5-1 . . TRBJ1-1
TGTGCCAGCACCTACTACAGGGTGGGGGATACGCAGTATTTT CASTYYRVGDTQYF TRBV7-2 . . TRBJ2-3
TGTGCCAGCAGCTCCGGACAGGATCTTAGTCAGCCCCAGCATTTT CASSSGQDLSQPQHF TRBV4-2 . TRBD1 TRBJ1-5
TGTGCCAGCAGTACAACAGGGAACTCTGGGGCCAACGTCCTGACTTTC CASSTTGNSGANVLTF TRBV7-2 few . TRBJ2-6
TGCGCCAGCAGGACGCGTTATCGGACAGGGGAAAGGACCAAAAACATTCAGTACTTC CASRTRYRTGERTKNIQYF TRBV5-1 . TRBD1 TRBJ2-4
TGTGCCAGCAGCACACTAGCGGGGGAAAACATTCAGTACTTC CASSTLAGENIQYF TRBV11-3 . TRBD2 TRBJ2-4
TGTGCCAGCAGCTTTGGGGGGGGGACCGGCTACACCTTC CASSFGGGTGYTF TRBV5-4 . . TRBJ1-2
TGTGCCAGCAGTGAATTGGGGCTAGCGGGATACAATGAGCAGTTCTTC CASSELGLAGYNEQFF TRBV6-1 . TRBD2 TRBJ2-1
TGTGCCAGCTCCGCCACAGGGGGGGATCAGCCCCAGCATTTT CASSATGGDQPQHF TRBV18 . TRBD1 TRBJ1-5
TGTGCCAGCAGCCGACAGGCCTTCGCCTCTGGAAACACCATATATTTT CASSRQAFASGNTIYF TRBV28 . . TRBJ1-3
TGTGCCAGCGGGACAGGGAGGCATTATAGCAATCAGCCCCAGCATTTT CASGTGRHYSNQPQHF TRBV27 few TRBD1 TRBJ1-5
TGTGCCAGCAGCTTCGGGTCTAATCAGCCCCAGCATTTT CASSFGSNQPQHF TRBV7-9 . . TRBJ1-5
TGTGCCAGCAGTTTATGGACAGGACCTAGTGGCACTGAAGCTTTCTTT CASSLWTGPSGTEAFF TRBV28 . . TRBJ1-1